This T cell receptor (beta chain) stems from a study of post-analysis software for immune sequencing data (dated by TCRdb to 2014 to 2015). Background for the entire study: Relapsing-remitting, secondary progressive and progressive-relapsing multiple sclerosis were recorded as disease courses, and subtype annotation was lacking for some patients. Patient repertoires were compared against roughly 10 previously published healthy control repertoires from donors aged 6 to 25 years. A subset of samples was prepared in parallel using single-end sample barcoding, then pooled and co-amplified after Illumina adapter ligation.

From a lookup of the germline V gene, CDR1 and CDR2 are SGHRS and YFSETQ. CDR3 length: 14 amino acids, cysteine to phenylalanine. Only the CDR3 DNA is retained, 42 bases long and in frame from the first base. The germline V end is reduced by 4 bases and the J end by 3 bases; junction bases left unmatched: 3. To demonstrate the VDJtools post-analysis software, the study profiled TCR beta repertoires from the peripheral blood of some 13 young patients with multiple sclerosis. The multiple sclerosis patients were children and adolescents ranging in age from roughly 6 to 15 years. In its sample, this clonotype was seen a few times. Its antigen is not yet known. No quality values exist for individual bases; no much larger clone is one base distant. The method was PCR. Sequencing was carried out with an Illumina HiSeq 2500. To reduce PCR and sequencing biases, unique molecular identifiers were built into the TCR beta cDNA libraries. Every 1 to 10 million input T cells yielded approximately 500,000 cDNA molecules, meaning each molecule approximated one T cell. The patient libraries were prepared and sequenced using the same protocol as the earlier healthy control dataset. Within a given batch, samples were prepared together, multiplexed and sequenced on the same HiSeq lane. The published analysis was carried out like this. Raw barcoded reads were processed with MIGEC, and single-read molecular identifier groups were discarded before consensus assembly and CDR3 extraction. VDJtools was used for post-analysis of the clonotype tables, and diversity was normalized by down-sampling every dataset to the size of the smallest sample. In repertoire overlap clustering, CDR3 amino acid sequences, but not nucleotide sequences, were matched to correct batch-related cross-sample contamination. Using fastp trimming at Q25 and MiXCR clonotype assembly, TCRdb reanalyzed the public sequencing data and kept in-frame beta chains. Rows with a matching CDR3 protein are joined into one entry that keeps the most common DNA and genes. TCRdb, not the authors, supplied the V and J calls. This sample holds under 650,000 distinct CDR3 sequences; roughly two fifths were observed only once. The ten top clones hold around 1.7% of the sample.

The investigation overall reported the following: The control group was slightly older than the multiple sclerosis patient group. Direct clustering with F measure revealed strong co-clustering of samples prepared in the same batch, which led to a batch-effect correction. Compared with controls, multiple sclerosis patients had significantly lower normalized Chao1 diversity, a finding suggesting substantial peripheral T-cell clonal expansion. Several TRBV segments, including TRBV5-6, TRBV5-1 and TRBV20-1, were significantly more frequent in patients than controls.

Sequenced input: blood. The sequence is built from TRBV5-1 and TRBJ2-3; TRBD2 lines up with 9 middle nucleotides. This TCR came from a girl aged 10 to 17 with multiple sclerosis. The bases read TGCGCCAGCAGCCCAGCGGGGGGAACAGATACGCAGTATTTT. Translated, this is CASSPAGGTDTQYF.